Below, 11 T cell receptor beta chains from the same sample are listed, as sequenced in a study of T cell responses to AZD1222 COVID-19 vaccine. Only in-frame clones appear in the TCRdb table, and some are missing; sequencing was by immunoSEQ multiplex PCR. The profile covers roughly 160,000 clones, with under 95% appearing a single time and around 4% taken by the ten largest. The specimen was peripheral blood, collected on day 0 of MenACWY control vaccination. These receptors were taken from an adult in good health.

The chain recombines TRBV7-9 with TRBJ1-5; 7 bases line up with TRBD1. The CDR3 sequence is 18 residues long. The germline gives CDR1 SEHNR, CDR2 FQNEAQ (reference sequence). Trimming removed 5 bases from V and 3 bases from J; junction bases left unmatched: 16. The CDR3: CASSSITGVMGSNQPQHF. In DNA form, the CDR3 reads TGTGCCAGCAGCAGCATTACAGGGGTCATGGGTTCCAATCAGCCCCAGCATTTT.

The rearrangement joins TRBV11-2 to TRBJ1-1; no clear D gene. V gave up 5 bases and J gave up 1 base, with 8 bases separating them. CDR1 and CDR2 from the germline V gene are SGHAT and FQNNGV. CDR3 length: 13 amino acids. The DNA of the CDR3 is TGTGCCAGCAGCCGCACGGGGAACACTGAAGCTTTCTTT. Translation: CASSRTGNTEAFF.

A remark on this clone: Compared with germline, one end of the junction differs, possibly owing to a read error. The sample contains more than one DNA sequence encoding this CDR3. V gene TRBV30 combines with J gene TRBJ1-1; D uncertain. The CDR3 loop spans 11 amino acids. Germline-derived CDR1 and CDR2 are GTSNPN and SVGIG (reference sequence). CDR3 region: CAWSVNTEAFF. Written as DNA, the CDR3 is TGTGCTTGGAGCGTGAACACTGAAGCTTTCTTT.

The chain is built from TRBV30 and TRBJ2-1, with 9 bases lining up with TRBD1. Trimming removed 3 bases from V and 8 bases from J; junction bases left unmatched: 2. The CDR3 runs 12 residues. The germline V gene encodes CDR1 GTSNPN and CDR2 SVGIG (reference sequence). This chain's CDR3 is CAWRDRGDEQFF. In nucleotides, the CDR3 is TGTGCCTGGAGGGACAGGGGCGATGAGCAGTTCTTC.

This rearrangement joins TRBV12-5 to TRBJ2-5, with D tentatively TRBD2 (7 bases). From germline, CDR1 is LGHNT and CDR2 FRNRAP. The V and J ends lost 1 base and 7 bases respectively, with 19 bases between them. The CDR3 spans 16 residues. Written as DNA, the CDR3 is TGTGCTAGTGGTTTGGGTCCCACAGGGTTAGCGGGGACCCAGTACTTC. Translated, it gives CASGLGPTGLAGTQYF.

CDR3 in DNA: TGCAGCGTTGGGCAGGCAGGGTCATCCTACGAGCAGTACTTC. It specifies CSVGQAGSSYEQYF. The rearrangement links TRBV29-1 to TRBJ2-7, with D maybe TRBD1 (5 bases). Germline values: CDR1 SQVTM, CDR2 ANQGSEA. The ends were cut back, 4 bases at V and 1 base at J, with 14 bases in the middle. The CDR3 consists of 14 residues.

The V gene is TRBV15, the J gene TRBJ2-4; D possibly corresponds to TRBD1 (6 bases). Trimming left V 4 bases short and J 6 bases short, with 16 bases between. Per the germline V gene, CDR1 is LNHNV and CDR2 is YYDKDF (reference sequence). The CDR3 loop spans 15 amino acids. The CDR3 here is CATSTLQGSSNIQYF. As DNA, the CDR3 is TGTGCCACCAGCACCCTACAGGGTAGCTCAAACATTCAGTACTTC.

The rearrangement uses TRBV30 and TRBJ2-7; maybe TRBD1 (5 bases). Germline assignment: CDR1 GTSNPN and CDR2 SVGIG (reference sequence). Trimming took 3 bases from V and 5 from J, leaving 20 bases between them. The CDR3 runs to 15 residues. DNA of the CDR3: TGTGCCTGGAGCCCAGGGTTGGGAAACGAGAACGAGCAGTACTTC. Its protein product is CAWSPGLGNENEQYF.

The rearrangement uses TRBV4-2 and TRBJ1-1; no firm D call. The length of the CDR3 is 14 residues. Looked up from germline, CDR1 is LGHNA and CDR2 is YNFKEQ. V was trimmed by 0 bases and J by 10 bases, leaving 15 bases between them. CDR3 loop: CASSQESVRVVAFF. CDR3 nucleotides: TGTGCCAGCAGCCAAGAAAGTGTCCGGGTAGTAGCTTTCTTT.

This chain uses TRBV11-2 with TRBJ1-1; 7 positions agree with TRBD1. V lost 5 bases and J lost 10; bases outside the gene matches: 10. The CDR3 totals 13 residues. Germline loops: CDR1 SGHAT, CDR2 FQNNGV. CDR3 amino acids: CASSETGRGVAFF. The CDR3 DNA follows: TGTGCCAGCAGCGAGACAGGGAGAGGTGTAGCTTTCTTT. The full variable domain, completed using reference TRBV11-2 and TRBJ1-1, is EAGVAQSPRYKIIEKRQSVAFWCNPISGHATLYWYQQILGQGPKLLIQFQNNGVVDDSQLPKDRFSAERLKGVDSTLKIQPAKLEDSAVYLCASSETGRGVAFFGQGTRLTVV.

J is TRBJ2-5 and V is TRBV7-9; 9 bases align to TRBD2. The CDR3 runs 17 residues. Unmatched junction bases numbered 10, after V lost 3 bases and J lost 2 bases. The germline V gene has CDR1 SEHNR and CDR2 FQNEAQ (reference sequence). CDR3 nucleotide sequence: TGTGCCAGCAGCTTGATGGGCGGGAGGGATTTTCAAGAGACCCAGTACTTC. It translates to CASSLMGGRDFQETQYF.